The text below deals with one T cell receptor (beta chain). The antigen is undetermined. The DNA is omitted, as the CDR3 cannot be located on it reliably, and the CDR3 follows TCRdb's listing. This sample was included in a study of Ad26.COV2.S vaccination and SARS-CoV-2 variants. Study results and caveats: Assessments of TCR breadth and depth may have underestimated the total T cell responses. Those who received vaccine or placebo ended up with similar non-spike TCR breadth.

Germline V lookup: CDR1 SSHAT, CDR2 FNYEAQ (reference sequence). The CDR3 is 16 residues long, counting both termini. The sample's treatment: around 19 received Ad26.COV2.S at low or high dose, single or two shots; roughly 5 received placebo; per-sample allocation not given. Collection of samples fell on day 63 after the first vaccine or placebo injection. The donor was a Boston adult aged 18-55 years. TCRdb's copy holds only in-frame clones and misses some; the assay was immunoSEQ multiplex PCR. Of about 400,000 clones listed, 70% to 90% are singletons. The chain is built from TRBV7-7 and TRBJ2-4. This TCR derives from a person between 18 and 65 years old who received the Ad26.COV2.S COVID-19 vaccine or a placebo. The sample was peripheral blood, taken in a trial of Ad26.COV2.S vaccine versus placebo. CDR3 residues: CASSLVRARAKNIQYF.